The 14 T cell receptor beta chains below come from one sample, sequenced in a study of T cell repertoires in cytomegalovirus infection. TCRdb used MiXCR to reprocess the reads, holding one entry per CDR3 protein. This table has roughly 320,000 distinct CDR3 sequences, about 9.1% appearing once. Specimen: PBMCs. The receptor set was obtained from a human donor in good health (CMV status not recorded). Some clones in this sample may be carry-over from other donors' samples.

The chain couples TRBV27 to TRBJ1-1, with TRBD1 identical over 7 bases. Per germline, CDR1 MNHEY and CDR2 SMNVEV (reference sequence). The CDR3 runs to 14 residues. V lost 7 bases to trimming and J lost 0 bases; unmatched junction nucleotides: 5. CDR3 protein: CASTRDSMNTEAFF. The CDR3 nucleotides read TGTGCCAGCACACGGGACAGCATGAACACTGAAGCTTTCTTT.

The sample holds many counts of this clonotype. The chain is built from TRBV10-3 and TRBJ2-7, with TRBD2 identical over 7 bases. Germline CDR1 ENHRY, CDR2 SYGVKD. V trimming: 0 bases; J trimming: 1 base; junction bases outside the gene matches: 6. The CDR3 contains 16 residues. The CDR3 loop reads CAISESGGGRSYEQYF. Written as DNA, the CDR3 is TGTGCCATCAGTGAGTCGGGGGGGGGGAGATCCTACGAGCAGTACTTC.

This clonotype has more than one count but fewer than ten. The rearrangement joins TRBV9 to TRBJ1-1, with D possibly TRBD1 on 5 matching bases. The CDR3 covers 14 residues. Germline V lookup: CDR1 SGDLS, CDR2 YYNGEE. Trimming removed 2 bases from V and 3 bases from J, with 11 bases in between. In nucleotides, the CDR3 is TGTGCCAGCAGCGTTAAGAGCAGGGACACTGAAGCTTTCTTT. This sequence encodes CASSVKSRDTEAFF. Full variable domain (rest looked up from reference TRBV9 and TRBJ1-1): DSGVTQTPKHLITATGQRVTLRCSPRSGDLSVYWYQQSLDQGLQFLIQYYNGEERAKGNILERFSAQQFPDLHSELNLSSLELGDSALYFCASSVKSRDTEAFFGQGTRLTVV.

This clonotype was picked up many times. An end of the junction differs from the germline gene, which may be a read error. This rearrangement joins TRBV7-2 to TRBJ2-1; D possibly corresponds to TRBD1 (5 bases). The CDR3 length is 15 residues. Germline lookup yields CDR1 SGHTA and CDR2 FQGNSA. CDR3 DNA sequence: TGTGGCAGCAGGGCCGGGCACCTCTCCTACAATGAGCAGTTCTTC. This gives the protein CGSRAGHLSYNEQFF.

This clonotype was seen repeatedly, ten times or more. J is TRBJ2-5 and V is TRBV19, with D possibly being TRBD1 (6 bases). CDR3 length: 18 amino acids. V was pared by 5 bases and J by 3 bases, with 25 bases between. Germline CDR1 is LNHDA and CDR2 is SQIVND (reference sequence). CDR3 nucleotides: TGTGCCAGTAGTGGACCATTCCATTCCGGGACATCCGAAGAGACCCAGTACTTC. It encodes CASSGPFHSGTSEETQYF.

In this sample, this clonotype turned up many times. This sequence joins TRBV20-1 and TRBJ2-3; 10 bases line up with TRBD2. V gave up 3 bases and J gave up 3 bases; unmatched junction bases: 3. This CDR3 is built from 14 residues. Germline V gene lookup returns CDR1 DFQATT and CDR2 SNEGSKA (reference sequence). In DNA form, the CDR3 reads TGCAGTGCTAGGGGTAGCGGGGGGACAGATACGCAGTATTTT. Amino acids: CSARGSGGTDTQYF.

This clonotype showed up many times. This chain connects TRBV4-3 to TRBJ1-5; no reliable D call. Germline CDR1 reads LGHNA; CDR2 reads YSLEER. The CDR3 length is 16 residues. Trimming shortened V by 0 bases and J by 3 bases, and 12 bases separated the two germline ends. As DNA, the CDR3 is TGCGCCAGCAGCCAAGAGCTGGGCAGATACAATCAGCCCCAGCATTTT. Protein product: CASSQELGRYNQPQHF.

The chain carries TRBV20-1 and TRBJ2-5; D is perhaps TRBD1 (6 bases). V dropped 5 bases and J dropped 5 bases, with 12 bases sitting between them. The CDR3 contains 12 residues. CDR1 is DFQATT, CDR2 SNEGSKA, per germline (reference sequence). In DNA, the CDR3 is TGCAGTGCTCTACAGGGTGTTGAGACCCAGTACTTC. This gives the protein CSALQGVETQYF.

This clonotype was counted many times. The CDR3 sequence: CAISAGTALYQPQHF. CDR3 sequence (DNA): TGTGCCATCAGTGCAGGGACAGCCCTTTATCAGCCCCAGCATTTT. The rearrangement links TRBV10-3 to TRBJ1-5, with TRBD1 matching 7 bases. The CDR3 is made up of 15 amino acids. V shed 4 bases and J 5 bases; nucleotides not matched to a gene: 8. CDR1 is ENHRY, CDR2 SYGVKD, per germline.

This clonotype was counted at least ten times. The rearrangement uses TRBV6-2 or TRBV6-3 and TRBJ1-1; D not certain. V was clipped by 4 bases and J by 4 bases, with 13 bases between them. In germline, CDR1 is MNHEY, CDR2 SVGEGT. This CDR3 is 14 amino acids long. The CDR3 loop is CASSSTGSTTEAFF. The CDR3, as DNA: TGTGCCAGCAGTTCAACCGGGTCCACCACTGAAGCTTTCTTT.

The CDR3 protein is CASSIEGNWGNQPQHF. Here the CDR3 DNA reads TGTGCCAGTAGTATAGAGGGAAACTGGGGCAATCAGCCCCAGCATTTT. V is TRBV19 and J is TRBJ1-5, with D hard to call. V gave up 0 bases and J gave up 2 bases, with 11 bases separating them. The CDR3 loop spans 16 amino acids. Germline values: CDR1 LNHDA, CDR2 SQIVND (reference sequence).

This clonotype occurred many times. The chain's CDR3 is CSCTSGGFYEQYF. In DNA, the CDR3 is TGCAGCTGTACTAGCGGGGGCTTCTACGAGCAGTACTTC. The chain links TRBV29-1 to TRBJ2-7, with TRBD2 matching over 11 bases. The CDR3 spans 13 residues. Germline values: CDR1 SQVTM, CDR2 ANQGSEA. J lost 3 bases, V lost 8 bases, and 6 bases had no gene match.

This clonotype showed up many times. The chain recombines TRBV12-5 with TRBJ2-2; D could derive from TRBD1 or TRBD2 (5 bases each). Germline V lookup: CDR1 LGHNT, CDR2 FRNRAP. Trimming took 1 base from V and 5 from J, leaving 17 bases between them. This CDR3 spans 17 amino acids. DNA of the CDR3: TGTGCTAGTGGTTTGGCCCCGGGACCGGGACGGACCGGGGAGCTGTTTTTT. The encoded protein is CASGLAPGPGRTGELFF.

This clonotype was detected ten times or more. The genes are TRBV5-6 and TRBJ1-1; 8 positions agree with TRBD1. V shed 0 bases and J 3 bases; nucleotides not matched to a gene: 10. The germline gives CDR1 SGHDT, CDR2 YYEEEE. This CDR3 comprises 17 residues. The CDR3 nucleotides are TGTGCCAGCAGCTTGGACGTCGGACAGGGCAGGGACACTGAAGCTTTCTTT. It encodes CASSLDVGQGRDTEAFF. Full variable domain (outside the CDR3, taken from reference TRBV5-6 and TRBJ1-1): DAGVTQSPTHLIKTRGQQVTLRCSPKSGHDTVSWYQQALGQGPQFIFQYYEEEERQRGNFPDRFSGHQFPNYSSELNVNALLLGDSALYLCASSLDVGQGRDTEAFFGQGTRLTVV.